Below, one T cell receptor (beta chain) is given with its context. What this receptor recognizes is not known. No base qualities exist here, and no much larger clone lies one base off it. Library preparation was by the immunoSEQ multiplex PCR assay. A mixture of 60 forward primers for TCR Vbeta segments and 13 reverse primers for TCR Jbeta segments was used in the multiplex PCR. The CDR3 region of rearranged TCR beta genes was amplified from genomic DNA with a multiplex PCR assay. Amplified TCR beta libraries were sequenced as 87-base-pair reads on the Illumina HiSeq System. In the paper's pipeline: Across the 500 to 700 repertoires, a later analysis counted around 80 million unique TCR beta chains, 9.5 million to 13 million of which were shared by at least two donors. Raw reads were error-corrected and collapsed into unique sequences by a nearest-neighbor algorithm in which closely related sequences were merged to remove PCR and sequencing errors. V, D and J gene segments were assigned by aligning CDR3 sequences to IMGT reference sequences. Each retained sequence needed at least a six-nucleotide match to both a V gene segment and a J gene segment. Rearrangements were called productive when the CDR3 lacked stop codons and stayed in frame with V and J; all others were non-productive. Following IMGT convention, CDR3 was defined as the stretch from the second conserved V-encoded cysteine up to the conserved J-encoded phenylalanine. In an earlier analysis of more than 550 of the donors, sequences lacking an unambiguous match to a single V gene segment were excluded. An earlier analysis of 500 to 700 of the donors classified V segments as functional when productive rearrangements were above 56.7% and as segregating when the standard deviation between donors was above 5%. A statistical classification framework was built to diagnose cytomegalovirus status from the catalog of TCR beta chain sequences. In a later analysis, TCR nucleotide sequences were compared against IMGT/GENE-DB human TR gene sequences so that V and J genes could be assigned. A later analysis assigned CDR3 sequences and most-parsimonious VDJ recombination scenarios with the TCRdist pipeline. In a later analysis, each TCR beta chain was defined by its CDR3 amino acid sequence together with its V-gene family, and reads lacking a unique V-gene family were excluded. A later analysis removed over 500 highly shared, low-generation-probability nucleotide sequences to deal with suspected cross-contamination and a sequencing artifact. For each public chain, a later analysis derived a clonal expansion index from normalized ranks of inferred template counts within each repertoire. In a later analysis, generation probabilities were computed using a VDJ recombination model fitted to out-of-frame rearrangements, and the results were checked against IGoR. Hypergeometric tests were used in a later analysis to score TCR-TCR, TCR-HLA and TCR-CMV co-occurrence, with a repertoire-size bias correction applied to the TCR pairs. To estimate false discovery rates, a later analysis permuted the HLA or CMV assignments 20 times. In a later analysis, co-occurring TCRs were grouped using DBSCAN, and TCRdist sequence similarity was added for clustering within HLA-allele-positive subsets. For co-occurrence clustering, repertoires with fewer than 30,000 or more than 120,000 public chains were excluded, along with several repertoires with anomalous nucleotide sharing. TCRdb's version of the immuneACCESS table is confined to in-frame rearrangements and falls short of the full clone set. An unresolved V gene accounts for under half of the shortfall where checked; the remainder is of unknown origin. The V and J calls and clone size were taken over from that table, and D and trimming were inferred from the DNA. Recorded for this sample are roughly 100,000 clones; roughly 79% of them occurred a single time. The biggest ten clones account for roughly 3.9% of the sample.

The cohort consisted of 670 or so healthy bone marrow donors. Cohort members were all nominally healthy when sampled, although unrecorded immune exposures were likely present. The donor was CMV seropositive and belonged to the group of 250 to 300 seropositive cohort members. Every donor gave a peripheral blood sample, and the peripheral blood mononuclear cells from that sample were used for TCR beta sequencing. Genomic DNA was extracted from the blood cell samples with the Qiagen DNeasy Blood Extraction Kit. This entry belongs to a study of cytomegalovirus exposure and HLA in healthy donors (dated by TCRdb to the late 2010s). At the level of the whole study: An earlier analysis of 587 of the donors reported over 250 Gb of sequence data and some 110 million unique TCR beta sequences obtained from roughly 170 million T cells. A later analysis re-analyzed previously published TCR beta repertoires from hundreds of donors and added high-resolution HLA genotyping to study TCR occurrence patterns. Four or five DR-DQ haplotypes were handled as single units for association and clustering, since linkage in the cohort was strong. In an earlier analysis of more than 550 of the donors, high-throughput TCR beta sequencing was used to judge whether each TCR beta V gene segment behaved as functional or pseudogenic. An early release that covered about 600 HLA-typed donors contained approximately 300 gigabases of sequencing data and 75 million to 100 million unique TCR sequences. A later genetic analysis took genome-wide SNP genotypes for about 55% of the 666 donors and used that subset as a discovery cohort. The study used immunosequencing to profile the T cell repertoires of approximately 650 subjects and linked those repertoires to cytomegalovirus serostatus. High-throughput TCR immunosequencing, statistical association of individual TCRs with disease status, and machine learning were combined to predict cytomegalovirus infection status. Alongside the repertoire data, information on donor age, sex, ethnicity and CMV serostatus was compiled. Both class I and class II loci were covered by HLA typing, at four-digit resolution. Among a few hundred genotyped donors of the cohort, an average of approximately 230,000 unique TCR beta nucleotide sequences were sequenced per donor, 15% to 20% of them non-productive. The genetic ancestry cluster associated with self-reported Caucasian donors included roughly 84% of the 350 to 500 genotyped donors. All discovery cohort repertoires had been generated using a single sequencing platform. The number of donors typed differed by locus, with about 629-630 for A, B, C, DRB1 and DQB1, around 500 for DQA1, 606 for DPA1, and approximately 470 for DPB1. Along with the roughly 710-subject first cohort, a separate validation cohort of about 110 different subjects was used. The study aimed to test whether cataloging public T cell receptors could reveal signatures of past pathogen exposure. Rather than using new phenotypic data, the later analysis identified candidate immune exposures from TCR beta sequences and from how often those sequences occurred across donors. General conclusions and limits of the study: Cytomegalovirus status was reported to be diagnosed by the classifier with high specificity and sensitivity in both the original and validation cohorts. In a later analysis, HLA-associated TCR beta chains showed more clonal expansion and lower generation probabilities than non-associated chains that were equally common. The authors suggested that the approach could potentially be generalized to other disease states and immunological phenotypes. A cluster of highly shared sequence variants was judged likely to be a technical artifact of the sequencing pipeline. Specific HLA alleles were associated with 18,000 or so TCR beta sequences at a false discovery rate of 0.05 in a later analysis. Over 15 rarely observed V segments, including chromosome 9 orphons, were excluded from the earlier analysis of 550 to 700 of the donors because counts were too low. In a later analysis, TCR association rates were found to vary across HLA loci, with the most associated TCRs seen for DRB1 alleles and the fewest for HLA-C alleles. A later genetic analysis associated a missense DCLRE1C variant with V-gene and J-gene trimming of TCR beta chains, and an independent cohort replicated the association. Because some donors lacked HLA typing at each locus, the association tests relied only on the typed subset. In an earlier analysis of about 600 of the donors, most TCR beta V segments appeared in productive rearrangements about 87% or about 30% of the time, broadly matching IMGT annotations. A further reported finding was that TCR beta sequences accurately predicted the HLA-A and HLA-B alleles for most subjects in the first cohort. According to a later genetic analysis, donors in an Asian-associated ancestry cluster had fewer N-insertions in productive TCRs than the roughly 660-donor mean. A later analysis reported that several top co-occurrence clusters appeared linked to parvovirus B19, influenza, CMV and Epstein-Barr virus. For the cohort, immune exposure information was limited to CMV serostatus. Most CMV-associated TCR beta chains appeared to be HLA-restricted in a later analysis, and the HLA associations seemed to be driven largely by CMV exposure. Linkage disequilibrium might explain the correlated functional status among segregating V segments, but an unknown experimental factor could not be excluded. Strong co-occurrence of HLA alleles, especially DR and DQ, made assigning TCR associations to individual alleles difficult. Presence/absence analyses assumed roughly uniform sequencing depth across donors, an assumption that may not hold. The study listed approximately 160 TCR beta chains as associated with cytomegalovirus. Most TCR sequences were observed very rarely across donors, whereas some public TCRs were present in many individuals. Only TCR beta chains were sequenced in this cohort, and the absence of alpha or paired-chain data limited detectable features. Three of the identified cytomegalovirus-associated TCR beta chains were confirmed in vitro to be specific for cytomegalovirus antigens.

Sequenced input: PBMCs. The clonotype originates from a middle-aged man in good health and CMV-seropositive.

The sequenced DNA: TGCGCCAGCAGCATGGCATTAGCGGGATCAGTCTACAATGAGCAGTTCTTC. It is translated as CASSMALAGSVYNEQFF. The chain is assembled from TRBV5-1 and TRBJ2-1, with 8 junctional bases fitting TRBD2. CDR3 length: 17 amino acids, cysteine to phenylalanine. CDR3 DNA only is kept here, 51 bases in frame from base 1. The CDR1 and CDR2 encoded by the germline V gene are SGHRS and YFSETQ. V is pruned by 4 bases and J by 3 bases, leaving 12 bases of the junction without a gene match.